What follows describes a single T cell receptor (beta chain). What it recognizes is unknown. The sample is drawn from a study of T cells in Graves' hyperthyroidism and ophthalmopathy. Trimming removed 8 bases at V and 1 base at J, with 17 bases between. This CDR3 has 15 amino acids. The germline V gene has CDR1 PRHDT and CDR2 FYEKMQ (reference sequence). Amplification of TCR beta CDR3 regions used RNA as the template. First-round RT-PCR of the TCR CDR3 relied on the HTBI primer set. TCRdb used MiXCR to reprocess the multiplex PCR reads, holding one entry per CDR3 protein. Found here are under 350,000 distinct CDR3 sequences, roughly an eighth of them singletons; the top ten hold 34%. Notes on the study in general: The model identified upcoming ophthalmopathy a median approximately 6.4 months ahead of onset.

Orbital computed tomography and thyroid ultrasound, together with serum TRAb and thyroxine and clinical symptoms, were used for diagnoses. This sequence was found in a woman aged 40 to 50 with Graves' ophthalmopathy. Sequenced: blood. The V and J genes are TRBV13 and TRBJ1-1; the D is unclear. The DNA of the CDR3 is TGTGCCAGCCTGGGAAGGGATTCGGCGAACACTGAAGCTTTCTTT. This codes for CASLGRDSANTEAFF.